The text below deals with one TCR beta chain. Its target is not known. The CDR3 has 18 residues. Germline V lookup: CDR1 SGDLS, CDR2 YYNGEE. This entry comes from a study of T cells expressing NK-cell markers. Turning to the study itself: Sorted T-cell subsets CD3+CD56+NKG2C+, CD3+CD56+NKG2C- and CD3+CD56-NKG2C+ were TCR beta-sequenced.

TCRdb derives one entry per CDR3 protein from the 5' RACE reads, leaving out DNA. Reported are a few hundred thousand distinct CDR3 sequences; the ten largest clones contain roughly 5.2%. Study conclusions and caveats: Five or six donors showed dominant NKG2C+ clonotypes comprising about 1.0-7.0% of their CD8+ T cells.

The sequence was collected from a man aged 18-70 years in good health. The chain carries TRBV9 and TRBJ2-1; absent DNA, TCRdb's TRBD2 call cannot be checked. Source material: blood T cells: a sorted CD56 or NKG2C T cell subset, CD4+ or CD8+ T cells, or bulk PBMC T cells (not recorded which). The CDR3 is CASSVVGAGGLGNNEQFF. Drawing the rest from reference TRBV9 and TRBJ2-1, the complete variable domain is DSGVTQTPKHLITATGQRVTLRCSPRSGDLSVYWYQQSLDQGLQFLIQYYNGEERAKGNILERFSAQQFPDLHSELNLSSLELGDSALYFCASSVVGAGGLGNNEQFFGPGTRLTVL.